Listed below are T cell receptor beta chains from one sample, sequenced in a study of blood T cells in healthy people across ages. TCRdb re-derived calls from the 5' RACE reads in MiXCR, one entry per CDR3 protein. The table includes about 2 million distinct CDR3 sequences, around 50% detected once. Sequenced: blood. Receptors originate from a woman in her thirties or forties in good health. The CDR3 runs from the conserved cysteine through the conserved F or W. D genes are given only for firm matches. The size entry is marked missing in some rows and otherwise reads once, few, many or a size class.

TRBJ2-7,TRBV20-1,.,.,TGCAGTGCTAGAGTACAGGGGACTGGCGAGCAGTACTTC,CSARVQGTGEQYF
TRBJ2-3,TRBV4-2,TRBD2,.,TGTGCCAGCAGCCAAGCATCCTTAGCGGGGGGATCGGATACGCAGTATTTT,CASSQASLAGGSDTQYF
TRBJ2-6,TRBV12-3/TRBV12-4,.,.,TGTGCCAGCAGTTTCTCTTCCAGCTCTGGGGCCAACGTCCTGACTTTC,CASSFSSSSGANVLTF
TRBJ1-4,TRBV27,TRBD1,.,TGTGCCAGCAGTTTAAGGGACAGGGGAATTGAAAAACTGTTTTTT,CASSLRDRGIEKLFF
TRBJ2-5,TRBV4-1,.,few,TGCGCCAGCAGCCAGCTCATCGGAATGAAAGAGACCCAGTACTTC,CASSQLIGMKETQYF
TRBJ2-1,TRBV6-5,.,.,TGTGCCAGCGCCCTTAGTGTAAGCTCCTACAATGAGCAGTTCTTC,CASALSVSSYNEQFF
TRBJ2-5,TRBV27,TRBD2,.,TGTGCCAGCAGCCGGACGGGGAGCGGGGGGGCGAAGACCCAGTACTTC,CASSRTGSGGAKTQYF
TRBJ2-7,TRBV15,.,.,TGTGCCACCAGCAGAGACCCGGGGATCTCCTACGAGCAGTACTTC,CATSRDPGISYEQYF
TRBJ2-1,TRBV6-9,TRBD2,.,TGTGCCAGCAGCAGAGGGACTAGCAGGAGGAACTCCTACAATGAGCAGTTCTTC,CASSRGTSRRNSYNEQFF
TRBJ2-6,TRBV4-3,.,few,TGCGCCAGCAGCCCAGACTGGTTCTCTGGGGCCAACGTCCTGACTTTC,CASSPDWFSGANVLTF
TRBJ2-4,TRBV29-1,TRBD1,.,TGCAGCGTTGCCGTACAGGGGTCGGACATTCAGTACTTC,CSVAVQGSDIQYF
TRBJ2-5,TRBV15,.,once,TGTGCCACCAGCCCTCAGACTTCCGGGACATCGCAGTACTTC,CATSPQTSGTSQYF
TRBJ2-7,TRBV7-9,.,.,TGTGCCAGCAGCCCTGGGGCGATCCAACTCGGGTCCGAGTACTTC,CASSPGAIQLGSEYF
TRBJ2-6,TRBV12-3/TRBV12-4,.,many,TGTGCCAGCAGTGATTTGCGCGGACCCAACGTCCTGACTTTC,CASSDLRGPNVLTF
TRBJ2-1,TRBV6-5,TRBD1,.,TGTGCCAGCAGTTATGACAGGGGCCGATCCAATGGGCAGTTCTTC,CASSYDRGRSNGQFF
TRBJ2-7,TRBV6-1,.,few,TGTGCCAGCACCAAAGGAGGGGTTTTGGGTTCCTACGAGCAGTACTTC,CASTKGGVLGSYEQYF
TRBJ2-7,TRBV7-2,.,.,TGTGCCAGCCATGGGGTACGGGGGGCCCGTGGGAGCGAGCAGTACTTC,CASHGVRGARGSEQYF
TRBJ2-3,TRBV7-3,.,.,TGTGCCAGCAGCTTAACGGGGGCGTTGCTAGGGGACCTCAGGCCAGATACGCAGTATTTT,CASSLTGALLGDLRPDTQYF
TRBJ1-4,TRBV12-3/TRBV12-4,.,.,TGTGCCAGCAGTTTTATGAGGTCCAAACTGTTTTTT,CASSFMRSKLFF
TRBJ2-2,TRBV12-3/TRBV12-4,.,.,TGTGCCAGCCGGATGAGGACGGCGAACACCGGGGAGCTGTTTTTT,CASRMRTANTGELFF
TRBJ2-1,TRBV20-1,.,.,TGCAGTGCTAGGCCCGGTGGGGGGCTCAATGAGCAGTTCTTC,CSARPGGGLNEQFF
TRBJ2-5,TRBV27,.,few,TGTGCCAGCACCGCCTCGGGACGGTCGATGGGGACCCAGTACTTC,CASTASGRSMGTQYF
TRBJ2-7,TRBV5-1,TRBD1,many,TGCGCCAGCAGCCCGTGGACAGGGGTTCCCTACGAGCAGTACTTC,CASSPWTGVPYEQYF
TRBJ2-1,TRBV4-3,TRBD1,few,TGCGCCAGCAGCCAAACCGTTGACAGGGGCGATGAGCAGTTCTTC,CASSQTVDRGDEQFF
TRBJ2-6,TRBV12-3/TRBV12-4,.,few,TGTGCCAGCAGTTACTACTCTCCTGGGGCCAACGTCCTGACTTTC,CASSYYSPGANVLTF
TRBJ2-7,TRBV5-6,TRBD2,.,TGTGCCAGCAGCCAGGGACTAGCTGGATACAATGAGCAGTACTTC,CASSQGLAGYNEQYF
TRBJ2-5,TRBV18,.,.,TGTGCCAGCTCACCCGCACCGCGCCAAGAGACCCAGTACTTC,CASSPAPRQETQYF
TRBJ2-7,TRBV20-1,TRBD2,few,TGCAGTGCCATCGAAAAGGGACTAGCGGGGATTTACGAGCAGTACTTC,CSAIEKGLAGIYEQYF
TRBJ2-1,TRBV5-1,TRBD2,few,TGCGCCAGCAGCTTCTTAGCGGGGCTCTACAATGAGCAGTTCTTC,CASSFLAGLYNEQFF
TRBJ2-7,TRBV12-3/TRBV12-4,.,few,TGTGCCAGCAGTTTTTATCCCAGAGACTACGAGCAGTACTTC,CASSFYPRDYEQYF
TRBJ2-1,TRBV20-1,TRBD2,few,TGCAGTGCTAGAGATCAATCCCTAGCGGGGGGGCTTGGCTCCTACAATGAGCAGTTCTTC,CSARDQSLAGGLGSYNEQFF
TRBJ1-5,TRBV20-1,.,few,TGCAGTGCTAGTGTTGAGCCCCAGCATTTT,CSASVEPQHF
TRBJ2-1,TRBV20-1,.,few,TGCAGTCAAACGATCATAGGCTACAATGAGCAGTTCTTC,CSQTIIGYNEQFF
TRBJ2-7,TRBV28,TRBD1,.,TGTGCCAGCAGTTTTACAGGGGAATACGAGCAGTACTTC,CASSFTGEYEQYF
TRBJ2-3,TRBV27,TRBD1,.,TGTGCCAGCAGCCCTCCATACAGGGGGAGAGATACGCAGTATTTT,CASSPPYRGRDTQYF
TRBJ2-1,TRBV15,TRBD1,.,TGTACCACCAGCAGACGATCGAGGGACAGGGAACGAAGCTCCTACAATGAGCAGTTCTTC,CTTSRRSRDRERSSYNEQFF
TRBJ2-7,TRBV28,.,.,TGTGCCAGCAGTTTGTCCGGGTATTCCTACGAGCAGTACTTC,CASSLSGYSYEQYF
TRBJ1-1,TRBV4-1,TRBD1,.,TGCGCCAGCAGCCAACTGGACAGGGGTCGGGACACTGAAGCTTTCTTT,CASSQLDRGRDTEAFF
TRBJ2-1,TRBV20-1,TRBD2,.,TGCAGTACCAAGGGGACTAACCCTTACAATGAGCAGTTCTTC,CSTKGTNPYNEQFF
TRBJ2-1,TRBV7-6,.,.,TGTGCCAGCAGCTTCAGGTCCGGGGGAGCTTCTGACAATGAGCAGTTCTTC,CASSFRSGGASDNEQFF
TRBJ2-5,TRBV6-1,TRBD1,.,TGTGCCAGCAGTAGGACAGGGGTTGAGCAGACCCAGTACTTC,CASSRTGVEQTQYF
TRBJ1-2,TRBV12-3/TRBV12-4,.,few,TGTGCCAGCAGCGGACAGATAGCTAACTATGGCTACACCTTC,CASSGQIANYGYTF
TRBJ2-6,TRBV4-3,TRBD1,.,TGCGCCAGCAGCCAAGAGTTGGCAGGGGGCCGCCTCTCTAGGGCCAACGTCCTGACTTTC,CASSQELAGGRLSRANVLTF
TRBJ2-1,TRBV27,TRBD2,.,TGTGCCAGCATCAGGCGGGGGACCCACTACAATGAGCAGTTCTTC,CASIRRGTHYNEQFF
TRBJ1-2,TRBV29-1,.,.,TGCAGCGTTGAAGTCGCAGACAGGAGAAGATATGGCTACACCTTC,CSVEVADRRRYGYTF
TRBJ1-2,TRBV20-1,.,once,TGCAGTGCTAGAGATTTATTTAACTATGGCTACACCTTC,CSARDLFNYGYTF